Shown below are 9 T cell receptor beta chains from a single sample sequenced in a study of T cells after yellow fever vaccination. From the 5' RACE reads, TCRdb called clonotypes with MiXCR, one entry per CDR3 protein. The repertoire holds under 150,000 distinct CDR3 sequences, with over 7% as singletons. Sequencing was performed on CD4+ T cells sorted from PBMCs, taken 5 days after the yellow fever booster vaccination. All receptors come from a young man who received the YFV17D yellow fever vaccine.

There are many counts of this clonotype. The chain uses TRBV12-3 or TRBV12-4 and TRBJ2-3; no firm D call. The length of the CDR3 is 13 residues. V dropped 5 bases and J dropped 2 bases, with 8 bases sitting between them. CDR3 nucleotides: TGTGCCAGCAGTCCCTTTAACACAGATACGCAGTATTTT. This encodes CASSPFNTDTQYF.

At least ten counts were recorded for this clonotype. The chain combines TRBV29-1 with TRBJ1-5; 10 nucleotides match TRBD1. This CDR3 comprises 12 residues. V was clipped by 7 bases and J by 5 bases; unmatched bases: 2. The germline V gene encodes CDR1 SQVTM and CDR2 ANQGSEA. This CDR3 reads CSAGQGDQPQHF. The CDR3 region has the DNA TGCAGCGCCGGACAGGGGGATCAGCCCCAGCATTTT.

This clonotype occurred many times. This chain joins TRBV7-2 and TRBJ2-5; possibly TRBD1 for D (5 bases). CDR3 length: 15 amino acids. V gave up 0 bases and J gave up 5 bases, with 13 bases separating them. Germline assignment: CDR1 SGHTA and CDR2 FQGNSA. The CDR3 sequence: CASSLALQDGETQYF. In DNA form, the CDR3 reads TGTGCCAGCAGCTTAGCGTTACAGGACGGGGAGACCCAGTACTTC.

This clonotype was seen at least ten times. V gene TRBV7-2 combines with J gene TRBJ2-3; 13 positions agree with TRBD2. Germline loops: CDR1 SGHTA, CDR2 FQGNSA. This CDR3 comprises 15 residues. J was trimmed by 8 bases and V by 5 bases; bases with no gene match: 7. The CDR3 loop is CASSTGTSGMGTQYF. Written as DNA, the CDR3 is TGTGCCAGCAGCACCGGGACTAGCGGGATGGGTACGCAGTATTTT.

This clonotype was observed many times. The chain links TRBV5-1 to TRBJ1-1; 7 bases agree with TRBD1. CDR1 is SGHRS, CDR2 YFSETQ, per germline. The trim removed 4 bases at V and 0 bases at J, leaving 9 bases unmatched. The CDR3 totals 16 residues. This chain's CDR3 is CASSTNRGLVNTEAFF. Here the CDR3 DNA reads TGCGCCAGCAGCACCAACAGGGGTTTGGTGAACACTGAAGCTTTCTTT.

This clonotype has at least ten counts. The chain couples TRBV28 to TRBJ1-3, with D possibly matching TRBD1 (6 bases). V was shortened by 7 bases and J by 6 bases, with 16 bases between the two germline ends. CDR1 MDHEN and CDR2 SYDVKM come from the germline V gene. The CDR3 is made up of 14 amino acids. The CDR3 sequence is CASKFGGLENTIYF. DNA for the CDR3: TGTGCCAGCAAATTTGGGGGGCTGGAAAACACCATATATTTT.

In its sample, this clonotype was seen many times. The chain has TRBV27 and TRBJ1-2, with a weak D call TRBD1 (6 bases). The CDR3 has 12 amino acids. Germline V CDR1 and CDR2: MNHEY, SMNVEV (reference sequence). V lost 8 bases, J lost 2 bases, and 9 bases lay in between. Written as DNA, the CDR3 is TGTGCCAGCTTTACAGGGAACTATGGCTACACCTTC. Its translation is CASFTGNYGYTF.

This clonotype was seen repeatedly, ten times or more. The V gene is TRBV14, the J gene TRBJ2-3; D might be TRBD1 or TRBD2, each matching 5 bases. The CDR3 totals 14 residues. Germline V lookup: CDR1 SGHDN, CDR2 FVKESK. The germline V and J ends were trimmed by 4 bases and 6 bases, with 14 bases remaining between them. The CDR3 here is CASSPLGPWDTQYF. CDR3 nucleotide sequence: TGTGCCAGCAGCCCCCTGGGACCCTGGGATACGCAGTATTTT. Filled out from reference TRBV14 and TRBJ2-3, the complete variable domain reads EAGVTQFPSHSVIEKGQTVTLRCDPISGHDNLYWYRRVMGKEIKFLLHFVKESKQDESGMPNNRFLAERTGGTYSTLKVQPAELEDSGVYFCASSPLGPWDTQYFGPGTRLTVL.

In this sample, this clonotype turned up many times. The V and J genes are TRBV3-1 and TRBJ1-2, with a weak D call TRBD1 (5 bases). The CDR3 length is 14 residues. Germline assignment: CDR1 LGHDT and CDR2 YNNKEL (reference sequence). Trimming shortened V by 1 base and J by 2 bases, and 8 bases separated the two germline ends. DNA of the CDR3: TGTGCCAGCAGCCAAGGTGCAGGGAACTATGGCTACACCTTC. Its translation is CASSQGAGNYGYTF.